The rows below give T cell receptor beta chains drawn from one sample of a study of OX40 agonist ivuxolimab in advanced cancers. Here immunoSEQ multiplex PCR was the method, and the copy in TCRdb shows in-frame clones only, minus some. The sample comprises around 150,000 clones, approximately 94% of which are singletons, and over 0.8% rests with the top ten. This specimen consisted of CD4+ or CD8+ T cells sorted from blood, obtained in a trial of the OX40 agonist ivuxolimab. The source is an adult with an advanced solid tumor such as melanoma, head and neck, liver or kidney cancer. Both conserved end residues are part of each CDR3. D genes are given only for firm matches. Only some rows state a clone size, as once, few, many or a class for expanded clones.

CDR3 DNA: TGCGCCAGCAGTCAATCGGTCTGCGGCGGTGGCTACACCTTC
CDR3 protein: CASSQSVCGGGYTF
J gene: TRBJ1-2
clone size: NA
D gene: NA
V gene: TRBV23-1

CDR3 DNA: TGTGCCAGCAGTGAAGGAGGAAGCCGGGGTGAGCAGTACTTC
CDR3 protein: CASSEGGSRGEQYF
J gene: TRBJ2-7
clone size: NA
D gene: NA
V gene: TRBV6-1

CDR3 DNA: TGTGCCAGCAGCAGTCAGACAGGGGTGAATGGCTACACCTTC
CDR3 protein: CASSSQTGVNGYTF
J gene: TRBJ1-2
clone size: NA
D gene: TRBD1
V gene: TRBV4-2

CDR3 DNA: TGCGCCAGCAGCTCACAGGGCCCAGGAAACACCATATATTTT
CDR3 protein: CASSSQGPGNTIYF
J gene: TRBJ1-3
clone size: NA
D gene: NA
V gene: TRBV4-3

CDR3 DNA: TGTGCCAGCAGTTTATCCGCGCCTCCCGAGCAGTTCTTC
CDR3 protein: CASSLSAPPEQFF
J gene: TRBJ2-1
clone size: NA
D gene: NA
V gene: TRBV28

CDR3 DNA: TGTGCCAGCAGCCAGGGGGGTGCGGGGCTCTATGGCTACACCTTC
CDR3 protein: CASSQGGAGLYGYTF
J gene: TRBJ1-2
clone size: NA
D gene: NA
V gene: TRBV14

CDR3 DNA: TGTGCCAGCAGCTTAGTTCAGGATATTCAGCCCCAGCATTTT
CDR3 protein: CASSLVQDIQPQHF
J gene: TRBJ1-5
clone size: NA
D gene: NA
V gene: TRBV7-2

CDR3 DNA: TGTGCCAGCAGCCTCTCAGGGGATAGCAATCAGCCCCAGCATTTT
CDR3 protein: CASSLSGDSNQPQHF
J gene: TRBJ1-5
clone size: NA
D gene: NA
V gene: TRBV7-9

CDR3 DNA: TGTGCCAGCAGCTTAGGGGGACGCAGCTCTGGAAACACCATATATTTT
CDR3 protein: CASSLGGRSSGNTIYF
J gene: TRBJ1-3
clone size: NA
D gene: NA
V gene: TRBV7-2

CDR3 DNA: TGTGCCAGCAGCCTGACAGGGAGGGAGACCCAGTACTTC
CDR3 protein: CASSLTGRETQYF
J gene: TRBJ2-5
clone size: NA
D gene: NA
V gene: TRBV6-1

CDR3 DNA: TGCGCCAGCAGCCCCCTTGTCGGGGGGGTAGGGACCTTC
CDR3 protein: CASSPLVGGVGTF
J gene: TRBJ1-2
clone size: NA
D gene: NA
V gene: TRBV4-1

CDR3 DNA: TGCGCCAGCAGGTACCAAGAGACCCAGTACTTC
CDR3 protein: CASRYQETQYF
J gene: TRBJ2-5
clone size: NA
D gene: NA
V gene: TRBV10-2

CDR3 DNA: TGTGCCAGCAGCAAAGTAGGAAGGAGGGTACTCTATGGCTACACCTTC
CDR3 protein: CASSKVGRRVLYGYTF
J gene: TRBJ1-2
clone size: NA
D gene: NA
V gene: TRBV21-1

CDR3 DNA: TGTGCCAGTAGTCGGAGGGGGGTCACTGAAGCTTTCTTT
CDR3 protein: CASSRRGVTEAFF
J gene: TRBJ1-1
clone size: NA
D gene: NA
V gene: TRBV19

CDR3 DNA: TGTGCCAGCACCCCAGGGGGGGACACTGAAGCTTTCTTT
CDR3 protein: CASTPGGDTEAFF
J gene: TRBJ1-1
clone size: NA
D gene: TRBD1
V gene: TRBV11-2

CDR3 DNA: TGTGCCAGTAGTATGTGGACGGCGAATGGCTACACCTTC
CDR3 protein: CASSMWTANGYTF
J gene: TRBJ1-2
clone size: NA
D gene: NA
V gene: TRBV19

CDR3 DNA: TGTGCCAGCAGCTTAGCGCTTCGACTAGCGGGCGAGCAGTACTTC
CDR3 protein: CASSLALRLAGEQYF
J gene: TRBJ2-7
clone size: NA
D gene: TRBD2
V gene: TRBV7-2

CDR3 DNA: TGCGCCAGCAGCTTGGGCCCGGAAGGTGTTTTCAGAACTAATGAAAAACTGTTTTTT
CDR3 protein: CASSLGPEGVFRTNEKLFF
J gene: TRBJ1-4
clone size: NA
D gene: NA
V gene: TRBV5-1

CDR3 DNA: TGCGCCAGCCGAAAGACTGAACTAGCTTGGGAGACCCAGTACTTC
CDR3 protein: CASRKTELAWETQYF
J gene: TRBJ2-5
clone size: NA
D gene: NA
V gene: TRBV4-1

CDR3 DNA: TGTGCTAGTGGTCTCAGCCATCAGCCCCAGCATTTT
CDR3 protein: CASGLSHQPQHF
J gene: TRBJ1-5
clone size: NA
D gene: NA
V gene: TRBV12-5

CDR3 DNA: TGTGCCAGCAGCTCCCAACCGAACACTGAAGCTTTCTTT
CDR3 protein: CASSSQPNTEAFF
J gene: TRBJ1-1
clone size: few
D gene: NA
V gene: TRBV7-7

CDR3 DNA: TGTGCTAGTGGTGATATTGACGGGACACAATCCTACAATGAGCAGTTCTTC
CDR3 protein: CASGDIDGTQSYNEQFF
J gene: TRBJ2-1
clone size: NA
D gene: NA
V gene: TRBV12-5

CDR3 DNA: TGTGCCAGCAGCTCCCGGACAGTCCCCGAGCAGTACTTC
CDR3 protein: CASSSRTVPEQYF
J gene: TRBJ2-7
clone size: NA
D gene: NA
V gene: TRBV7-2

CDR3 DNA: TGTGCCAGTAGGTCCCCAGGTGGCTACACCTTC
CDR3 protein: CASRSPGGYTF
J gene: TRBJ1-2
clone size: NA
D gene: NA
V gene: TRBV19

CDR3 DNA: TGTGCCAGCAGGGGTCGGGACAGGGGGCTCAGAATCAGAGATGGCTACACCTTC
CDR3 protein: CASRGRDRGLRIRDGYTF
J gene: TRBJ1-2
clone size: NA
D gene: TRBD1
V gene: TRBV7-9

CDR3 DNA: TGCAGCGTCGACAGGGGCGGGAGCTATGGCTACACCTTC
CDR3 protein: CSVDRGGSYGYTF
J gene: TRBJ1-2
clone size: NA
D gene: TRBD1
V gene: TRBV29-1

CDR3 DNA: TGTGCCAGCAGTGACCAGCGCACAGATACGCAGTATTTT
CDR3 protein: CASSDQRTDTQYF
J gene: TRBJ2-3
clone size: NA
D gene: NA
V gene: TRBV6-1

CDR3 DNA: TGTGCTAGCGAGTTCCGGGACGGCGCCTACGAGCAGTACTTC
CDR3 protein: CASEFRDGAYEQYF
J gene: TRBJ2-7
clone size: NA
D gene: NA
V gene: TRBV12-5

CDR3 DNA: TGCAGCGTTGAAGGGGGGCGCGAAGAGACCCAGTACTTC
CDR3 protein: CSVEGGREETQYF
J gene: TRBJ2-5
clone size: NA
D gene: NA
V gene: TRBV29-1

CDR3 DNA: TGTGCCAGCAGCCCGACGCCCCGGGTCCCAGGGGGGGCCCAGTACTTC
CDR3 protein: CASSPTPRVPGGAQYF
J gene: TRBJ2-5
clone size: NA
D gene: NA
V gene: TRBV9

CDR3 DNA: TGTGCCAGCAGTGGAGGGACACGCAATGAGCAGTTCTTC
CDR3 protein: CASSGGTRNEQFF
J gene: TRBJ2-1
clone size: NA
D gene: NA
V gene: TRBV2